This T cell receptor (beta chain) was captured by sequencing in a study of OX40 agonist ivuxolimab in advanced cancers. About the research overall: It was ivuxolimab, an agonistic anti-OX40 (CD134) antibody, that patients were treated with. Having had anti-PD-1, anti-PD-L1 or anti-CTLA-4 therapy before was allowed, and approximately 40% had some.

The V end lost 1 base, the J end lost 3 bases, and 7 bases lay between the germline ends. The germline V gene encodes CDR1 SEHNR and CDR2 FQNEAQ (reference sequence). CDR3 size: 13 residues. Generated by immunoSEQ multiplex PCR, the TCRdb table keeps only in-frame clones and is missing some. The repertoire holds around 50,000 clones, with 90% to 95% as singletons. For this clone: Antigen specificity is unknown.

Whole-study findings and limits: Both CD4+ and CD8+ T cell populations in blood had undergone clonal expansion by week 6 at 0.1 to 3.0 mg/kg. Mean expanded clone counts were higher in CD8+ than CD4+ T cells.

V is TRBV7-9 and J is TRBJ2-7, with a possible D match to TRBD2 (6 bases). Sequencing used CD4+ or CD8+ T cells sorted from blood, obtained in a trial of the OX40 agonist ivuxolimab. This TCR came from an adult with an advanced solid tumor such as melanoma, head and neck, liver or kidney cancer. The CDR3 DNA reads as TGTGCCAGCAGCTTAGGGGGGGACTACGAGCAGTACTTC. It encodes CASSLGGDYEQYF. Full variable domain (remainder filled in from reference TRBV7-9 and TRBJ2-7): DTGVSQNPRHKITKRGQNVTFRCDPISEHNRLYWYRQTLGQGPEFLTYFQNEAQLEKSRLLSDRFSAERPKGSFSTLEIQRTEQGDSAMYLCASSLGGDYEQYFGPGTRLTVT.